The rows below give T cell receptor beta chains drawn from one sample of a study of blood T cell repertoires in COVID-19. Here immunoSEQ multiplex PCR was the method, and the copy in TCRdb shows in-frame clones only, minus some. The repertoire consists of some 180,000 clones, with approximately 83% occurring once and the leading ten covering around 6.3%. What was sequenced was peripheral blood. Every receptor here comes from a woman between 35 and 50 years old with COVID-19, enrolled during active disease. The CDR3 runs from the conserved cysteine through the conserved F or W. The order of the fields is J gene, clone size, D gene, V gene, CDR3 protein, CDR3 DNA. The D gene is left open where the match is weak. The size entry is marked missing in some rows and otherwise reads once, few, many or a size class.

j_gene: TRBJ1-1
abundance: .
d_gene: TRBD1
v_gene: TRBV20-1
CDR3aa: CSASLRARQGSREAFF
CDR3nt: TGCAGTGCTAGTTTGCGAGCGCGACAGGGAAGTAGGGAAGCTTTCTTT

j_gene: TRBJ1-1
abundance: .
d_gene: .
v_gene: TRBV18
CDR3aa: CASSNTGNTEAFF
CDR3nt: TGTGCCAGCTCAAATACAGGGAACACTGAAGCTTTCTTT

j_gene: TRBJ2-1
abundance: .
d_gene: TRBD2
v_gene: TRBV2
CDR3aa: CASSGTSGNKGEQFF
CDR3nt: TGTGCCAGCAGCGGGACTAGCGGGAATAAGGGTGAGCAGTTCTTC

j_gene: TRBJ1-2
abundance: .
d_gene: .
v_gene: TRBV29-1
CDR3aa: CSVDRTDDYGYTF
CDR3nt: TGCAGCGTTGATCGCACAGACGACTATGGCTACACCTTC

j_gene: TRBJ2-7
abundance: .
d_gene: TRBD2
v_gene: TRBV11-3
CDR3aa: CASSLTAGNEQYF
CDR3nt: TGTGCCAGCAGCTTAACAGCGGGAAACGAGCAGTACTTC

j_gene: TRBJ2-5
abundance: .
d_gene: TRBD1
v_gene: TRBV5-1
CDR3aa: CASSFRVMGDRGDGETQYF
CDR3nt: TGCGCCAGCAGCTTCAGGGTTATGGGTGACAGGGGAGATGGAGAGACCCAGTACTTC

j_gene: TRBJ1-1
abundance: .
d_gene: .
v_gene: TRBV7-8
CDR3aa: CASSLGQRLKDTEAFF
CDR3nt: TGTGCCAGCAGCCTAGGACAGAGACTGAAGGACACTGAAGCTTTCTTT

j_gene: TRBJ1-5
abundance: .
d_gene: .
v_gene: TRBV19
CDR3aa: CASSNGLYQPQHF
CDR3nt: TGTGCCAGTAGTAACGGACTATATCAGCCCCAGCATTTT

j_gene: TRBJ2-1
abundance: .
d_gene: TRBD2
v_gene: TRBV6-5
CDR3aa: CASSYSLAGNNEQFF
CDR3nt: TGTGCCAGCAGTTATTCCCTAGCGGGTAACAATGAGCAGTTCTTC

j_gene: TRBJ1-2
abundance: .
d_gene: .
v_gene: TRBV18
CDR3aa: CASSPDRRVVRGYTF
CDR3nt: TGTGCCAGCTCACCAGACAGACGGGTCGTTCGGGGCTACACCTTC

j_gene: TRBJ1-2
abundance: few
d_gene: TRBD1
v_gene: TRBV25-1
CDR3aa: CASSDPPGQGKRGYGYTF
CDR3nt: TGTGCCAGCAGTGACCCCCCCGGACAGGGAAAGAGAGGCTATGGCTACACCTTC

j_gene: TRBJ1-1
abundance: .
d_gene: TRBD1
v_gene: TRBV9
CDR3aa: CASSVVQGAGKNTEAFF
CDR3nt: TGTGCCAGCAGCGTAGTACAGGGGGCGGGAAAGAACACTGAAGCTTTCTTT

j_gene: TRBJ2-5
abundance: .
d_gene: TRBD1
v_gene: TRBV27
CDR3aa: CASSLFGQALQETQYF
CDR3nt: TGTGCCAGCAGTTTATTCGGACAGGCCCTTCAAGAGACCCAGTACTTC

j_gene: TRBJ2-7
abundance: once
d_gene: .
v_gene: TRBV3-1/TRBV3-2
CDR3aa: CASSPPGVLTYEQYF
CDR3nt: TGTGCCAGCAGCCCCCCAGGGGTTCTTACCTACGAGCAGTACTTC

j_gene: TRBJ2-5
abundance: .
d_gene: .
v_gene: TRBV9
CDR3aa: CASSVSGEASQETQYF
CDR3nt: TGTGCCAGCAGCGTATCAGGGGAAGCGTCCCAAGAGACCCAGTACTTC

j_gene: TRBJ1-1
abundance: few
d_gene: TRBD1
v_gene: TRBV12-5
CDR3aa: CASGLFSQGARLNTEAFF
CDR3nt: TGTGCTAGTGGTTTGTTCTCCCAGGGGGCGCGGTTGAACACTGAAGCTTTCTTT

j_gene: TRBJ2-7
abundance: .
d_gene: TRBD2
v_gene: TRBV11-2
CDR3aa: CASSWRASGSYEQYF
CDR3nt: TGTGCCAGCAGCTGGCGGGCTAGCGGATCCTACGAGCAGTACTTC

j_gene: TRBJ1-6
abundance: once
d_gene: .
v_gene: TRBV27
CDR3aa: CASSKKIQAPLHF
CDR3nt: TGTGCCAGCAGTAAAAAAATACAGGCGCCCCTCCACTTT

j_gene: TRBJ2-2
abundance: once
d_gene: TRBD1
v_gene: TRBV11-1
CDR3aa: CASSKDRAVNTGELFF
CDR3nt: TGTGCCAGCAGCAAGGACAGGGCTGTGAACACCGGGGAGCTGTTTTTT

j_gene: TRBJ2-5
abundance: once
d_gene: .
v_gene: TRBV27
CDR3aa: CASGASVGKTQYF
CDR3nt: TGTGCCAGCGGGGCTAGTGTAGGGAAGACCCAGTACTTC

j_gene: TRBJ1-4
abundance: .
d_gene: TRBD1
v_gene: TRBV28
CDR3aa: CASSLTGGGTNEKLFF
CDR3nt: TGTGCCAGCAGTTTAACAGGGGGAGGCACTAATGAAAAACTGTTTTTT

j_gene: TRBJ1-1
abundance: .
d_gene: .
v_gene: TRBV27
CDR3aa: CASSPVRPRNTEAFF
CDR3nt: TGTGCCAGCAGTCCCGTCAGGCCTCGGAACACTGAAGCTTTCTTT